This TCR beta chain originates from a study of response to subunit inactivated influenza vaccine. Whole-study findings and limits: With each seasonal influenza vaccination, the authors suggested, few new T cells are recruited.

Germline V gene lookup returns CDR1 SGHTA and CDR2 FQGNSA. V shed 5 bases and J shed 2 bases, with 8 bases lying between them. The CDR3 is made up of 13 amino acids. Comments on this clonotype: Its cognate antigen is unknown.

TCRdb used MiXCR to reprocess the RT-PCR reads, holding one entry per CDR3 protein. The repertoire holds roughly 650,000 distinct CDR3 sequences, 14% seen once, with 6.5% to 8% in the top ten. The source of this sequence is a man aged 50 or older who received an inactivated influenza vaccine. The chain has TRBV7-2 and TRBJ2-3; D not resolved. Material: PBMCs from blood, obtained 14 to 15 days before vaccination. Here the CDR3 DNA reads TGTGCCAGCAGCAACAGTAACACAGATACGCAGTATTTT. This gives the protein CASSNSNTDTQYF.